Below, one T cell receptor (beta chain) is given with its context. Clones were sequenced by immunoSEQ multiplex PCR, and TCRdb holds only the in-frame ones, with some missing. Among some 160,000 clones listed, around 86% were seen once. CDR1 is SGHRS, CDR2 YFSETQ, per germline. The V segment lost 2 bases and the J segment 2 bases; nucleotides outside the gene matches: 14. The CDR3 contains 20 residues. The data were taken from a study of control samples from healthy donors and cancer patients. The clonotype was recovered from a man aged 30 to 39 in good health. The chain recombines TRBV5-1 with TRBJ2-7; 15 positions match TRBD2. The source material was blood. This CDR3 is CASSLGRTSGGASSPYEQYF. DNA of the CDR3: TGCGCCAGCAGCTTAGGTCGGACTAGCGGGGGGGCCTCGTCCCCCTACGAGCAGTACTTC.